A selection of T cell receptor beta chains follows, all from one sample in a study of cytomegalovirus exposure and HLA in healthy donors. Measured with immunoSEQ multiplex PCR; TCRdb has only the in-frame clones, and not every one. Seen here are approximately 73,000 clones, roughly 82% observed once, and the top ten hold about an eighth. The source material was PBMCs. These receptors were collected from a man between 65 and 85 years old in good health and CMV-seronegative. CDR3s include the opening cysteine and the closing phenylalanine or tryptophan. D genes are given only for firm matches. Size values are once, few and many counts, or a class for expanded clones, and some rows have none.

once,TRBJ1-2,TRBV9,TRBD1,TGTGCCAGCAGCGTAGGGACAGGACTCGAGGGCTACACCTTC,CASSVGTGLEGYTF
NA,TRBJ1-2,TRBV19,NA,TGTGCCAGTAGTCAGTTGCGGGGCGGCTACACCTTC,CASSQLRGGYTF
once,TRBJ1-1,TRBV15,NA,TGTGCCACCCAACGTCGGGGGAGCACTGAAGCTTTCTTT,CATQRRGSTEAFF
NA,TRBJ1-1,TRBV19,TRBD1,TGTGCCAGTAGGATGACAGGGGACTACACTGAAGCTTTCTTT,CASRMTGDYTEAFF
NA,TRBJ2-1,TRBV4-3,NA,TGCGCCAGCAGCCAAGAAGGGAGCTCCTACAATGAGCAGTTCTTC,CASSQEGSSYNEQFF
NA,TRBJ1-5,TRBV6-6,NA,TGTGCCAGCAGTTACGAAGGGGCACACCAGCCCCAGCATTTT,CASSYEGAHQPQHF
NA,TRBJ1-1,TRBV19,NA,TGTGCCAGTACCCGGACAATGAACACTGAAGCTTTCTTT,CASTRTMNTEAFF
NA,TRBJ2-7,TRBV6-5,TRBD1,TGTGCCAGCAGTTACTCCGGGACAGAGGGCCTCTACGAGCAGTACTTC,CASSYSGTEGLYEQYF
few,TRBJ2-1,TRBV6-5,NA,TGTGCCAGCAGTAATAGCCGCAGCTCCTACAATGAGCAGTTCTTC,CASSNSRSSYNEQFF
NA,TRBJ1-6,TRBV6-5,TRBD1,TGTGCCAGCAGCAGGGACAGGGCTGGGTCACCCCTCCACTTT,CASSRDRAGSPLHF
NA,TRBJ1-2,TRBV5-1,NA,TGCGCCAGCAGCTTGAGTCAGATGTATGGCTACACCTTC,CASSLSQMYGYTF
NA,TRBJ2-1,TRBV7-6,NA,TGTGCCAGCAGCTTCCGCCGGGTCAATGAGCAGTTCTTC,CASSFRRVNEQFF
NA,TRBJ2-1,TRBV12-5,TRBD1,TGTGCTAGTGGACGGGACAGGGGTTACAATGAGCAGTTCTTC,CASGRDRGYNEQFF
NA,TRBJ2-5,TRBV6-5,TRBD1,TGTGCCAGCAGTTTCCGGCCGGGACAGGGGCAAGAGACCCAGTACTTC,CASSFRPGQGQETQYF
NA,TRBJ2-1,TRBV27,TRBD2,TGTGCCAGCAGGCGCGTATCACGGGGACTAGCGGGAGCCTACAATGAGCAGTTCTTC,CASRRVSRGLAGAYNEQFF
NA,TRBJ2-2,TRBV19,NA,TGTGCCAGTAGCTATCTCACCGGGGAGCTGTTTTTT,CASSYLTGELFF
few,TRBJ1-6,TRBV6-6,TRBD1,TGTGCCAGCAGTTATGGACAGGGTAATTCACCCCTCCACTTT,CASSYGQGNSPLHF
few,TRBJ1-1,TRBV30,TRBD1,TGTGCCTGGAGTAGGGGCAGGGGGAGTTTAGCTTTCTTT,CAWSRGRGSLAFF
many,TRBJ2-7,TRBV2,TRBD1,TGTGCCAGCGCCCGGACAGGTCCAACCTACGAGCAGTACTTC,CASARTGPTYEQYF
NA,TRBJ2-5,TRBV7-6,NA,TGTGCCAGCAGCTTAGGTCCTGTAGAGACCCAGTACTTC,CASSLGPVETQYF
NA,TRBJ1-6,TRBV7-6,TRBD1,TGTGCCAGCAGCTTGGACAGGGGGGCTTCACCCCTCCACTTT,CASSLDRGASPLHF
NA,TRBJ2-7,TRBV6-5,TRBD1,TGTGCCAGCACCGACAGGGATCCCTACGAGCAGTACTTC,CASTDRDPYEQYF
NA,TRBJ2-7,TRBV10-1,NA,TGCGCCAGCAGTGATGCCGGGACTCCATCCTACGAGCAGTACTTC,CASSDAGTPSYEQYF
NA,TRBJ1-5,TRBV5-8,TRBD1,TGTGCCAGCAGCCCTTCCACAGGGGCAAGCAATCAGCCCCAGCATTTT,CASSPSTGASNQPQHF